This T cell receptor (beta chain) was identified in a study of tumor and adjacent non-tumor tissue in lung cancer. On the study more broadly: Aged roughly 31 to 80 years, patients included about 11 men and 4 to 6 women with stage I to III disease.

This sample's RNA came from whole unsorted tissue. Three rounds of nested PCR, following a modified ARM-PCR protocol, produced the TCRbeta library. TCRdb re-derived calls from the multiplex PCR reads in MiXCR, one entry per CDR3 protein. The profile shows 130,000 or so distinct CDR3 sequences, 66% of them singletons. This clonotype has a count of ten or more. Its antigen is still unknown. Points from the study as a whole: Compared with tumor, normal lung showed significantly lower TCR diversity. Tumor repertoires had a smaller top 100 clone share than normal lung.

V lost 2 bases to trimming and J lost 4 bases, with 14 bases between them. The CDR3 spans 16 residues. CDR1 is MNHNY and CDR2 is SVGAGI in the germline V gene (reference sequence). This TCR was recovered from a man aged 25-45 years with non-small cell lung cancer. The sample was lung tumor tissue. V and J are TRBV6-6 and TRBJ2-2; D perhaps matches TRBD1 (5 bases). CDR3 protein: CASSYSDSRGTGELFF. The DNA of the CDR3 is TGTGCCAGCAGTTACAGCGACAGCCGAGGCACCGGGGAGCTGTTTTTT.